The rows below give T cell receptor beta chains drawn from one sample of a study of OX40 agonist ivuxolimab in advanced cancers. The assay was immunoSEQ multiplex PCR, and TCRdb's table has in-frame clones only and misses some. The table lists roughly 66,000 clones, about four fifths of them singletons. The input for sequencing was CD4+ or CD8+ T cells sorted from blood, taken in a trial of the OX40 agonist ivuxolimab. The receptors originated from an adult with an advanced solid tumor such as melanoma, head and neck, liver or kidney cancer. The CDR3 runs from the conserved cysteine through the conserved F or W. A D gene is named only where the DNA matches it firmly. Clone size appears in some rows only: once, few, many, or a class for an expanded clone.

j_call d_call clone_size v_call cdr3_aa cdr3_nt
TRBJ1-1 . few TRBV5-6 CASSRPSRLNTEAFF TGTGCCAGCAGCCGTCCCAGCCGTCTGAACACTGAAGCTTTCTTT
TRBJ1-2 . many TRBV7-9 CASSLGSEGGYTF TGTGCCAGCAGCTTAGGCTCGGAGGGAGGCTACACCTTC
TRBJ1-1 . . TRBV18 CASSQEGYTEAFF TGTGCCAGCTCACAGGAGGGGTACACTGAAGCTTTCTTT
TRBJ2-6 . . TRBV2 CASSDHGPGQKPWANVLTF TGTGCCAGCAGTGACCATGGGCCGGGACAAAAACCCTGGGCCAACGTCCTGACTTTC
TRBJ2-3 TRBD2 . TRBV12-5 CASGLWRLAGAMYGTDTQYF TGTGCTAGTGGTTTGTGGCGGCTAGCGGGGGCGATGTACGGCACAGATACGCAGTATTTT
TRBJ1-1 . . TRBV6-5 CASTETGMNTEAFF TGTGCCAGCACAGAGACAGGAATGAACACTGAAGCTTTCTTT
TRBJ2-3 . few TRBV11-2 CASSLTISTDTQYF TGTGCCAGCAGCTTGACGATTAGCACAGATACGCAGTATTTT
TRBJ1-1 TRBD1 few TRBV30 CAWDRAWDTEAFF TGTGCCTGGGACAGGGCCTGGGACACTGAAGCTTTCTTT
TRBJ1-1 . . TRBV5-4 CASRAQMNTEAFF TGTGCCAGCAGGGCGCAGATGAACACTGAAGCTTTCTTT
TRBJ2-7 . . TRBV6-6 CASSFRSGGKGEQYF TGTGCCAGCAGTTTTAGATCTGGAGGGAAGGGCGAGCAGTACTTC
TRBJ1-2 TRBD1 . TRBV6-1 CASSGNRGIYGYTF TGTGCCAGCAGTGGTAACAGGGGGATCTATGGCTACACCTTC
TRBJ1-2 . . TRBV2 CASSEQGLGYGYTF TGTGCCAGCAGTGAACAGGGACTTGGCTATGGCTACACCTTC
TRBJ1-3 . once TRBV7-8 CASSPPGLLSSGNTIYF TGTGCCAGCAGCCCGCCGGGACTTTTGAGCTCTGGAAACACCATATATTTT
TRBJ2-1 . . TRBV6-6 CASSYLIPGGNEQFF TGTGCCAGCAGTTACTTGATCCCAGGAGGAAATGAGCAGTTCTTC
TRBJ1-2 . . TRBV2 CASSIDSNYGYTF TGTGCCAGCAGTATCGACAGTAACTATGGCTACACCTTC
TRBJ1-1 . . TRBV19 CASTEKQTTLNTEAFF TGTGCCAGTACGGAAAAACAAACAACTTTGAACACTGAAGCTTTCTTT
TRBJ2-5 . . TRBV7-2 CASSLPYPRETQYF TGTGCCAGCAGCTTACCCTACCCCAGGGAGACCCAGTACTTC
TRBJ1-1 . . TRBV5-1 CASSSGAGNTEAFF TGCGCCAGCAGTTCCGGGGCCGGGAACACTGAAGCTTTCTTT
TRBJ2-5 TRBD1 . TRBV10-1 CASSPGTGRLETQYF TGCGCCAGCAGCCCCGGGACAGGGCGATTGGAGACCCAGTACTTC
TRBJ2-5 TRBD2 . TRBV7-2 CASSPRGLARETQYF TGTGCCAGCAGCCCCCGGGGACTAGCGCGAGAGACCCAGTACTTC
TRBJ1-2 . . TRBV18 CASSPEGGRIYGYTF TGTGCCAGCTCTCCTGAAGGGGGACGTATCTATGGCTACACCTTC
TRBJ2-6 TRBD1 few TRBV5-4 CASSSGTGLSSGANVLTF TGTGCCAGCAGCTCCGGGACAGGCCTAAGCTCTGGGGCCAACGTCCTGACTTTC
TRBJ2-1 . . TRBV10-1 CASSNVNEQFF TGCGCCAGCAGTAACGTCAATGAGCAGTTCTTC